The 3 T cell receptor beta chains below come from one sample, sequenced in a study of blood T cell repertoires in COVID-19. The assay was immunoSEQ multiplex PCR, and TCRdb's table has in-frame clones only and misses some. In the table there are more than 300,000 clones, more than 70% of which are singletons. Sequencing input: PBMCs or T cells enriched from blood (not recorded which). The receptors stem from a woman aged 18-29 years who had recovered from COVID-19.

This clone was observed a handful of times. Written as DNA, the CDR3 is TGTGCCAGCAGCGACAGGACGAACACTGAAGCTTTCTTT. Protein product: CASSDRTNTEAFF. V gene TRBV2 combines with J gene TRBJ1-1, with D possibly TRBD1 on 6 matching bases. This CDR3 has 13 residues. Germline lookup yields CDR1 SNHLY and CDR2 FYNNEI. Trimming shortened V by 6 bases and J by 1 base, and 9 bases separated the two germline ends. The whole variable domain, filled in from reference TRBV2 and TRBJ1-1, reads EPEVTQTPSHQVTQMGQEVILRCVPISNHLYFYWYRQILGQKVEFLVSFYNNEISEKSEIFDDQFSVERPDGSNFTLKIRSTKLEDSAMYFCASSDRTNTEAFFGQGTRLTVV.

V gene TRBV2 combines with J gene TRBJ2-3, with a weak D call TRBD2 (5 bases). The CDR3 length is 14 residues. Trimming removed 6 bases at V and 1 base at J, with 11 bases between. The germline V gene has CDR1 SNHLY and CDR2 FYNNEI. The CDR3 reads CASREAWGTDTQYF. CDR3 DNA: TGTGCCAGCAGGGAGGCCTGGGGCACAGATACGCAGTATTTT.

The chain carries TRBV2 and TRBJ2-1; D is possibly TRBD2 (6 bases). The CDR3 loop spans 15 amino acids. Deletions cut 2 bases from V and 0 bases from J, with 8 bases between. Germline-derived CDR1 and CDR2 are SNHLY and FYNNEI. CDR3 nucleotides: TGTGCCAGCAGTGAACGGGGGAGCTCCTACAATGAGCAGTTCTTC. Protein sequence: CASSERGSSYNEQFF.